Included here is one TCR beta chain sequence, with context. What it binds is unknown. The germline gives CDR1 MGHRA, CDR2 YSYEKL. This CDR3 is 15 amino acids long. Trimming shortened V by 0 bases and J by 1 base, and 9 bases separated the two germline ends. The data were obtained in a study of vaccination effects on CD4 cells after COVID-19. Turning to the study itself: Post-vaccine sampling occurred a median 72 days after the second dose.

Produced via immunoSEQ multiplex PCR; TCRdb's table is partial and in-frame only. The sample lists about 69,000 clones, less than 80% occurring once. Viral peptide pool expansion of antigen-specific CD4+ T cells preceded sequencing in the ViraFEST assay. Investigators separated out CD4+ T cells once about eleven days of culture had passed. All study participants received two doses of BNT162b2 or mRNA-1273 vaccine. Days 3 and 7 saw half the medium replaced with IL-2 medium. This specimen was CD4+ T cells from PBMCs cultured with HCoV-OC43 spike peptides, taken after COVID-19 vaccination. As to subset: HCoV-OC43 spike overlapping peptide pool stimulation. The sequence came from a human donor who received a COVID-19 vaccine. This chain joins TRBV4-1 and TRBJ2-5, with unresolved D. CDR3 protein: CASSQEKRLQETQYF. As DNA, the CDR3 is TGCGCCAGCAGCCAAGAGAAACGGCTCCAAGAGACCCAGTACTTC.